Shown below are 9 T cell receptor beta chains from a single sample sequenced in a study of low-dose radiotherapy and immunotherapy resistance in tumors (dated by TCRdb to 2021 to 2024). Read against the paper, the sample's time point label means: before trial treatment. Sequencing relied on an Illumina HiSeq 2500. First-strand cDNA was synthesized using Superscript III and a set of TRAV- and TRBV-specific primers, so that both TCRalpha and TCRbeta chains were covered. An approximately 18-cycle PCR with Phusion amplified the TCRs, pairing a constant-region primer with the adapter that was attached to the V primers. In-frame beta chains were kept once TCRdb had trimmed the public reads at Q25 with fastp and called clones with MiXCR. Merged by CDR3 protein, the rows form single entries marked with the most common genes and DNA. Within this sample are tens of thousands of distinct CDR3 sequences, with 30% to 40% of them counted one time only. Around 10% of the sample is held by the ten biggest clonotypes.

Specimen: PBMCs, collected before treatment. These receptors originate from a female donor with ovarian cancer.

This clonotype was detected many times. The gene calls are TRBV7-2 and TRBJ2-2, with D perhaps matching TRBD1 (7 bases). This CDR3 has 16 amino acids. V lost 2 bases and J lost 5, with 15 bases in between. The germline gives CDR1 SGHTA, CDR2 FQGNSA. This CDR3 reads CASSLMAGGLTGELFF. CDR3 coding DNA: TGTGCCAGCAGCTTAATGGCAGGGGGGTTGACCGGGGAGCTGTTTTTT.

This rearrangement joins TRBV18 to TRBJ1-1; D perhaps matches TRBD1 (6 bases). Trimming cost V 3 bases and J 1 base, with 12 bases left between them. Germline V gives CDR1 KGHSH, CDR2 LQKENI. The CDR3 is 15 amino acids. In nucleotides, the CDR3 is TGTGCCAGCTCACCGGAACTACAGGGGAACACTGAAGCTTTCTTT. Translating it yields CASSPELQGNTEAFF. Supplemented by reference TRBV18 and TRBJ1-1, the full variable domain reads NAGVMQNPRHLVRRRGQEARLRCSPMKGHSHVYWYRQLPEEGLKFMVYLQKENIIDESGMPKERFSAEFPKEGPSILRIQQVVRGDSAAYFCASSPELQGNTEAFFGQGTRLTVV.

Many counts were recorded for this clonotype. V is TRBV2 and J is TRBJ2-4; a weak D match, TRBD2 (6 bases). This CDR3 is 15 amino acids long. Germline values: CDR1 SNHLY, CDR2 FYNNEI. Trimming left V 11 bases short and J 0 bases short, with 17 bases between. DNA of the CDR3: TGTGCCGGAGGGCCAGGGACTCTAGCCAAAAACATTCAGTACTTC. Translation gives CAGGPGTLAKNIQYF.

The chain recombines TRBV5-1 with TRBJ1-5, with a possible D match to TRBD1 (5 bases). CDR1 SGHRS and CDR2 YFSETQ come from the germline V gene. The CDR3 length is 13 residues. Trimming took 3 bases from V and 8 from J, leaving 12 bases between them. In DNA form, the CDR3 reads TGCGCCAGCAGCTGGGGGGGAACGGAGCCCCAGCATTTT. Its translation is CASSWGGTEPQHF.

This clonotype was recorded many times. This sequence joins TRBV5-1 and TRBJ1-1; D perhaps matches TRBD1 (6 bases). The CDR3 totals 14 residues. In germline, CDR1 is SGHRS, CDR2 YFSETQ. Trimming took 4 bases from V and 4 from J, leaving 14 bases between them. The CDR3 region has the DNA TGCGCCAGCAGCAGTACAGGGAGGGCCACTGAAGCTTTCTTT. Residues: CASSSTGRATEAFF.

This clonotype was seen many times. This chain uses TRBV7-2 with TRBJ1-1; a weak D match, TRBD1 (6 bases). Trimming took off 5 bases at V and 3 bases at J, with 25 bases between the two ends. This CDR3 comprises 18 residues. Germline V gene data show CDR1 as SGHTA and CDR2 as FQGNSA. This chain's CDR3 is CASSPRLGGGARDTEAFF. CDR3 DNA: TGTGCCAGCAGCCCAAGGCTGGGAGGGGGGGCGCGGGACACTGAAGCTTTCTTT.

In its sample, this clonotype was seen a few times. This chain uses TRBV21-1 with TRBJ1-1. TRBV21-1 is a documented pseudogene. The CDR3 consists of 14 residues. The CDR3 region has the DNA TGTGCCAGCAGCAAAGTCTATCGCCATGACGAAGCTTTCTTT. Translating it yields CASSKVYRHDEAFF.

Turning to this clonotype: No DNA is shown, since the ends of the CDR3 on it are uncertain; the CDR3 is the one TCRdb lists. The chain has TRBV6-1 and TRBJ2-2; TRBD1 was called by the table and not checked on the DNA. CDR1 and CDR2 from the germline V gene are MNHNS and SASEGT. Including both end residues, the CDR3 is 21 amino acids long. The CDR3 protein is CASSVRVSGTLRLNTGELFFF.

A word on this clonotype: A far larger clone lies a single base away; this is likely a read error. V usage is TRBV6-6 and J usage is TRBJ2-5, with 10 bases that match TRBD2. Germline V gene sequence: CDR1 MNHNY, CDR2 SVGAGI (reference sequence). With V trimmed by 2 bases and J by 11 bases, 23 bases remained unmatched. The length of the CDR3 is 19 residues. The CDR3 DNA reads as TGTGCCAGCAGTTACAGGGCACCGACCGGGACTAGCGAATGGAATGAGCAGTACTTC. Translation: CASSYRAPTGTSEWNEQYF.